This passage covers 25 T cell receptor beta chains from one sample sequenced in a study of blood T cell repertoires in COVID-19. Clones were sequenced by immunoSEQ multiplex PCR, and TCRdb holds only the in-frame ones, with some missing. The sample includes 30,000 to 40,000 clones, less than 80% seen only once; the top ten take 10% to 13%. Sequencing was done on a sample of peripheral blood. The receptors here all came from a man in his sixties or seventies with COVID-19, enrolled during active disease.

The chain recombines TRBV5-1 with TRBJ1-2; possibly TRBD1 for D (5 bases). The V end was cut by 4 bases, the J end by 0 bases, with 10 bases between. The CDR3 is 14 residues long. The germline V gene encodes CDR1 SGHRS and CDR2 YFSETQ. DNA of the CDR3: TGCGCCAGCAGCCCAGGACACTCTAACTATGGCTACACCTTC. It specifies CASSPGHSNYGYTF.

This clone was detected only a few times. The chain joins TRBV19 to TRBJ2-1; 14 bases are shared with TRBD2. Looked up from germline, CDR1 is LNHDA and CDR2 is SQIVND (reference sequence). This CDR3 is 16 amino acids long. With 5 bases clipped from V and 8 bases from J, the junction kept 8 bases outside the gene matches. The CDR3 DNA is TGTGCCAGTAGTTTCGCGGGGACTAGCGGGAGCGATGAGCAGTTCTTC. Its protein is CASSFAGTSGSDEQFF.

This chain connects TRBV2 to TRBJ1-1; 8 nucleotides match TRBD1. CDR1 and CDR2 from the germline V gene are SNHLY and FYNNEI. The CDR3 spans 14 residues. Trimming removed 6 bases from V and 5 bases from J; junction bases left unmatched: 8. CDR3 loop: CASRGDRRGTEAFF. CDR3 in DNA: TGTGCCAGCAGGGGGGACAGGCGGGGGACTGAAGCTTTCTTT. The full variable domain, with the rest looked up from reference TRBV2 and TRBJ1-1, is EPEVTQTPSHQVTQMGQEVILRCVPISNHLYFYWYRQILGQKVEFLVSFYNNEISEKSEIFDDQFSVERPDGSNFTLKIRSTKLEDSAMYFCASRGDRRGTEAFFGQGTRLTVV.

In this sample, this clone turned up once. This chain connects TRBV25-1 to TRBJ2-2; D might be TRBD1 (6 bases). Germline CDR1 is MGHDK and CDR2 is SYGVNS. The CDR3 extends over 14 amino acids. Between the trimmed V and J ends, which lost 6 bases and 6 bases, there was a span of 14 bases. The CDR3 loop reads CASRYTGRAGELFF. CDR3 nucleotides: TGTGCCAGCAGATACACAGGGCGGGCCGGGGAGCTGTTTTTT.

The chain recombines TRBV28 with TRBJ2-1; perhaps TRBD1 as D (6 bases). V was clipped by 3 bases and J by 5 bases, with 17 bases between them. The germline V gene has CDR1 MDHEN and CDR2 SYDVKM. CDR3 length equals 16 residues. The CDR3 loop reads CASSLWGQRSNNEQFF. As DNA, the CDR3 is TGTGCCAGCAGTTTGTGGGGACAAAGATCTAACAATGAGCAGTTCTTC.

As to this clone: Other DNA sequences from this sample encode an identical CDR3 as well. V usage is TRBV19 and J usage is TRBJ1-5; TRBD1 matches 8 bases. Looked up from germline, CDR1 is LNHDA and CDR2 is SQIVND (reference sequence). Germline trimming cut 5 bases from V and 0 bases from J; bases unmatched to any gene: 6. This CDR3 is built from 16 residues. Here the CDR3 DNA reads TGTGCCAGTAGTGCGCGACAGGGGAATAGCAATCAGCCCCAGCATTTT. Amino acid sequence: CASSARQGNSNQPQHF.

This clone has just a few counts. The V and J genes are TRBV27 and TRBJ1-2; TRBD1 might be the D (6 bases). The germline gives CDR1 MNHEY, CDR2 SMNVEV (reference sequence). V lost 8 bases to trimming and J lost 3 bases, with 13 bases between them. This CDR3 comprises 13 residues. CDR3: CASSQGKYYGYTF. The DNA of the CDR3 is TGTGCCAGCTCCCAGGGGAAATACTATGGCTACACCTTC.

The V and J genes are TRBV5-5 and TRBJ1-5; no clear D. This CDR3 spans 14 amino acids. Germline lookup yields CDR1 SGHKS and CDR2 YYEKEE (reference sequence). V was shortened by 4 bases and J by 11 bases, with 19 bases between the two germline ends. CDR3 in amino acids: CASSQDQSVRSQHF. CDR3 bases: TGTGCCAGCAGCCAAGATCAGTCAGTGCGGTCCCAGCATTTT.

The CDR3 DNA reads as TGTGCCAGCTCACCACCACCGGGACAGGGAAATTCTAACTATGGCTACACCTTC. Protein product: CASSPPPGQGNSNYGYTF. The chain joins TRBV18 to TRBJ1-2, with 9 positions matching TRBD1. Looked up from germline, CDR1 is KGHSH and CDR2 is LQKENI. J was trimmed by 0 bases and V by 0 bases; bases with no gene match: 8. The CDR3 is made up of 18 amino acids.

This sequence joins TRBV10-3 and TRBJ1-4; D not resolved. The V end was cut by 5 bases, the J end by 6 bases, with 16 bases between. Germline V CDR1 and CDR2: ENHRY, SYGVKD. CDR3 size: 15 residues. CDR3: CAISSGGDWDEKLFF. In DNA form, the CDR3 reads TGTGCCATCAGTTCAGGAGGCGACTGGGATGAAAAACTGTTTTTT.

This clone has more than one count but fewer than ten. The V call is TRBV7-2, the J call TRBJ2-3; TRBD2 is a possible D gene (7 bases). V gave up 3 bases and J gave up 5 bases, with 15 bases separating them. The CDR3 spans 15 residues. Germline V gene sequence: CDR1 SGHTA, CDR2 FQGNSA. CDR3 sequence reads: CASSLVGGQGDTQYF. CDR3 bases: TGTGCCAGCAGCTTGGTGGGGGGGCAAGGAGATACGCAGTATTTT.

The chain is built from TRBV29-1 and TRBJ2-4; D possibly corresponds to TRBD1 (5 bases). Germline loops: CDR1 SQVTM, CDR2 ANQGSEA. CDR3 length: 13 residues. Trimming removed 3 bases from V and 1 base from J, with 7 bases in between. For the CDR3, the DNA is TGCAGCGTTGAGACAGTGGCCAAAAACATTCAGTACTTC. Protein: CSVETVAKNIQYF.

The CDR3 sequence: CASSPGGGNQPQHF. CDR3 coding DNA: TGTGCCAGCTCACCAGGGGGAGGAAATCAGCCCCAGCATTTT. The chain uses TRBV18 and TRBJ1-5; maybe TRBD1 (5 bases). V was shortened by 2 bases and J by 4 bases, with 9 bases between the two germline ends. Germline CDR1 is KGHSH and CDR2 is LQKENI. The length of the CDR3 is 14 residues.

CDR3 bases: TGTGCCAGCAGCGCGAGGGTAGGCGAGCAGTACTTC. It is translated as CASSARVGEQYF. The V call is TRBV4-2, the J call TRBJ2-7, with a tentative D call TRBD2 (5 bases). This CDR3 spans 12 amino acids. The V end lost 5 bases, the J end lost 6 bases, and 11 bases lay between the germline ends. Germline values: CDR1 LGHNA, CDR2 YNFKEQ.

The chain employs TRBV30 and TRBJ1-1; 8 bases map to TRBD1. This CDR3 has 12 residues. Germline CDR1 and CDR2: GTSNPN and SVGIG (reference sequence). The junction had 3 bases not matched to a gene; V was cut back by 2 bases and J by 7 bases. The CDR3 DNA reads TGTGCCTGGAGTCCAACAGGGGGTGAAGCTTTCTTT. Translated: CAWSPTGGEAFF.

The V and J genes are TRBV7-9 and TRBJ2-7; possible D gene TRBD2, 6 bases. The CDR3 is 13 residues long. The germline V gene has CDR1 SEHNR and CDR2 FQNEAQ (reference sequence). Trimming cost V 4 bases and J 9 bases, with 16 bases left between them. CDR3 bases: TGTGCCAGCAGCTCAGGTGGTGGGGGAGGGCAGTACTTC. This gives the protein CASSSGGGGGQYF.

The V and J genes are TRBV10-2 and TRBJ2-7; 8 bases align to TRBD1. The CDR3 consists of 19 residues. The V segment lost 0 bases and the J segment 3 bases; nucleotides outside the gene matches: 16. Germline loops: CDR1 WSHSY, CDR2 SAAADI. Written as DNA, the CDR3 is TGCGCCAGCAGTGAGTCGTGGCAGGGGGCCTTGCGGGCTAACTACGAGCAGTACTTC. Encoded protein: CASSESWQGALRANYEQYF.

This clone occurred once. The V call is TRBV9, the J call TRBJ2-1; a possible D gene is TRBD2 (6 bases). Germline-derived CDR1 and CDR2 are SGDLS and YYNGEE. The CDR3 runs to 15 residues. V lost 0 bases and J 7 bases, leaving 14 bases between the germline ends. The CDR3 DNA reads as TGTGCCAGCAGCGTAGGCGGGATTGGGGGGAATGAGCAGTTCTTC. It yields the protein CASSVGGIGGNEQFF.

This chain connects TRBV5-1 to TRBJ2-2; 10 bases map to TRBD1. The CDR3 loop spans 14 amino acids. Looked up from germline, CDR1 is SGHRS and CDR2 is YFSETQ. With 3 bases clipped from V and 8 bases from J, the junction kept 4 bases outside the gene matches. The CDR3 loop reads CASSSTGGVGELFF. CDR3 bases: TGCGCCAGCAGCTCGACAGGGGGCGTTGGGGAGCTGTTTTTT.

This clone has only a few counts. The DNA of the CDR3 is TGTGCCAGCGGGACAGGAAATTCACCCCTCCACTTT. It yields the protein CASGTGNSPLHF. This sequence joins TRBV6-4 and TRBJ1-6, with 8 bases matching TRBD1. The CDR3 spans 12 residues. With 8 bases clipped from V and 7 bases from J, the junction kept 1 base outside the gene matches. Per germline, CDR1 MRHNA and CDR2 SNTAGT.

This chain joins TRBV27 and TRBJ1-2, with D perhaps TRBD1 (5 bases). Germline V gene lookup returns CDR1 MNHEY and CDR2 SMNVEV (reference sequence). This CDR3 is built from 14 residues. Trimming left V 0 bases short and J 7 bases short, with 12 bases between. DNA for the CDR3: TGTGCCAGCAGTTTATCCCTGGGAGGGGCTGGCTACACCTTC. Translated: CASSLSLGGAGYTF.

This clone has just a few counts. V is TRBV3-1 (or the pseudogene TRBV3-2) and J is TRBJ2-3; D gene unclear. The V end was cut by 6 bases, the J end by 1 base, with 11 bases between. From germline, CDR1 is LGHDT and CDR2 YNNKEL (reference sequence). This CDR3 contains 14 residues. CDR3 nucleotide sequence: TGTGCCAGCAGGCGAAACCCCCGCACAGATACGCAGTATTTT. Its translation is CASRRNPRTDTQYF.

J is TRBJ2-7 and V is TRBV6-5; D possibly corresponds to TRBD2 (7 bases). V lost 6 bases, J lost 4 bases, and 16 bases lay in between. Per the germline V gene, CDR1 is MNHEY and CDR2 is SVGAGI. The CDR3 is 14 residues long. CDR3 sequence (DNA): TGTGCCAGCAGCCCCCGCAGGGGAGGGTACGAGCAGTACTTC. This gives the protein CASSPRRGGYEQYF.

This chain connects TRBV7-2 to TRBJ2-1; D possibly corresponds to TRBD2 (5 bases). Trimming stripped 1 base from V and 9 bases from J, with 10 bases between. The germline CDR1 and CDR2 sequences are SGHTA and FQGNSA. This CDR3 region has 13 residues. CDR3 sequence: CASSLGSRAEQFF. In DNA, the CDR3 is TGTGCCAGCAGCTTAGGATCGCGGGCTGAGCAGTTCTTC.

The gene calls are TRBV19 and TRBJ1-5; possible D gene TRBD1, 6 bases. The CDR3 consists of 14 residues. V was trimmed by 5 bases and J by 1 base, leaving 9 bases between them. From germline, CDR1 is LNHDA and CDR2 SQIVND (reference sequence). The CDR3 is CASSPGQSNQPQHF. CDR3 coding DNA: TGTGCCAGTAGTCCAGGACAGAGCAATCAGCCCCAGCATTTT.